Below are 24 T cell receptor beta chains sequenced from a single sample in a study of blood T cell repertoires in COVID-19. Data came from immunoSEQ multiplex PCR; TCRdb stores just in-frame clones and leaves some out. There are more than 85,000 clones in the sample; approximately 78% occur only once, and 7.5% to 10% lies in the top ten. The sample comprised peripheral blood. The receptors were sampled from a man in his sixties with active or convalescent COVID-19.

The chain is built from TRBV7-9 and TRBJ2-1; the match to TRBD1 covers 9 bases. Germline V gene sequence: CDR1 SEHNR, CDR2 FQNEAQ (reference sequence). Trimming took 3 bases from V and 8 from J; bases not matched to a gene: 5. This CDR3 comprises 14 residues. The CDR3 bases are TGTGCCAGCAGCTTGACAGGGGGGCTGGATGAGCAGTTCTTC. It specifies CASSLTGGLDEQFF.

The chain employs TRBV6-1 and TRBJ1-5; no firm D call. With 1 base removed from V and 2 bases from J, the gap between germline ends came to 9 bases. Germline V gives CDR1 MNHNS, CDR2 SASEGT. CDR3 length equals 15 residues. Here the CDR3 reads CASSEVFGRNQPQHF. The CDR3, as DNA: TGTGCCAGCAGTGAAGTCTTTGGGCGCAATCAGCCCCAGCATTTT.

The table lists this clone with many counts. The V call is TRBV19, the J call TRBJ1-2, with 11 nucleotides matching TRBD1. The CDR3 is 16 residues long. Germline V gene sequence: CDR1 LNHDA, CDR2 SQIVND (reference sequence). V trimming: 9 bases; J trimming: 8 bases; junction bases outside the gene matches: 17. CDR3 protein: CASGSGTGGARRGYTF. The CDR3 DNA is TGTGCCAGCGGATCCGGGACAGGGGGAGCCCGGAGAGGCTACACCTTC.

This rearrangement joins TRBV24-1 to TRBJ2-3, with D tentatively TRBD2 (5 bases). This CDR3 spans 16 amino acids. The V gene's germline CDR1 is KGHDR and CDR2 SFDVKD. V lost 4 bases and J 4 bases, leaving 17 bases between the germline ends. CDR3: CATSDRRTPSADTQYF. The CDR3 DNA reads TGTGCCACCAGTGACCGAAGGACTCCCAGCGCAGATACGCAGTATTTT.

This chain joins TRBV10-2 and TRBJ1-2, with D possibly matching TRBD1 (6 bases). The germline gives CDR1 WSHSY, CDR2 SAAADI. The CDR3 totals 13 residues. V dropped 2 bases and J dropped 2 bases, with 6 bases sitting between them. The CDR3 region is CASSEGQNYGYTF. The CDR3 nucleotides read TGCGCCAGCAGTGAGGGACAGAACTATGGCTACACCTTC.

The rearrangement links TRBV27 to TRBJ1-2; 11 nucleotides align to TRBD1. Trimming removed 6 bases from V and 4 bases from J; junction bases left unmatched: 4. The CDR3 is 14 amino acids. The germline V gene encodes CDR1 MNHEY and CDR2 SMNVEV (reference sequence). CDR3 DNA: TGTGCCAGCAGCGGGGACAGGGGGTTCTATGGCTACACCTTC. Translated, it gives CASSGDRGFYGYTF.

The genes are TRBV5-6 and TRBJ2-3, with TRBD2 matching 12 bases. Germline CDR1 reads SGHDT; CDR2 reads YYEEEE. This CDR3 region has 17 residues. V gave up 0 bases and J gave up 2 bases; unmatched junction bases: 4. CDR3 nucleotide sequence: TGTGCCAGCAGCTTGGAAAGGACTAGCGGGATCACAGATACGCAGTATTTT. Its protein product is CASSLERTSGITDTQYF.

This rearrangement joins TRBV5-4 to TRBJ2-5; 8 positions match TRBD2. V shed 0 bases and J 3 bases; nucleotides not matched to a gene: 10. CDR1 and CDR2 (germline): SGHNT, YYREEE (reference sequence). The length of the CDR3 is 17 residues. The CDR3 reads CASSLGLAGGGEETQYF. CDR3 bases: TGTGCCAGCAGCTTGGGTCTAGCGGGCGGAGGAGAAGAGACCCAGTACTTC.

This chain uses TRBV7-9 with TRBJ1-1; no clear D. Per germline, CDR1 SEHNR and CDR2 FQNEAQ (reference sequence). The CDR3 has 14 residues. V was clipped by 1 base and J by 1 base, with 7 bases between them. CDR3 coding DNA: TGTGCCAGCAGCTTAGGTGGAGGGAACACTGAAGCTTTCTTT. Protein: CASSLGGGNTEAFF.

The chain recombines TRBV28 with TRBJ1-5; TRBD1 matches at 8 bases. V was clipped by 3 bases and J by 5 bases; unmatched bases: 6. The CDR3 covers 15 residues. Germline lookup yields CDR1 MDHEN and CDR2 SYDVKM. This chain's CDR3 is CASSFMDRDDQPQHF. As DNA, the CDR3 is TGTGCCAGCAGTTTCATGGACAGGGACGATCAGCCCCAGCATTTT.

This clone showed up just once. The chain recombines TRBV29-1 with TRBJ2-1; 9 nucleotides align to TRBD2. The CDR3 sequence is 13 residues long. Trimming cost V 4 bases and J 8 bases; bases outside gene matches: 6. Germline lookup yields CDR1 SQVTM and CDR2 ANQGSEA. CDR3: CSVAGLAGHEQFF. CDR3 DNA: TGCAGCGTTGCGGGACTAGCAGGCCATGAGCAGTTCTTC.

This clone has more than one count but fewer than ten. The chain employs TRBV14 and TRBJ1-1; the D is unclear. V lost 2 bases and J lost 8, with 12 bases in between. This CDR3 comprises 13 residues. CDR1 is SGHDN, CDR2 FVKESK, per germline. The CDR3 DNA reads TGTGCCAGCAGCCAATTGCTGGCAACAGAAGCTTTCTTT. Its translation is CASSQLLATEAFF.

V gene TRBV7-9 combines with J gene TRBJ1-2; a possible D gene is TRBD1 (5 bases). There are 14 residues in the CDR3. V was clipped by 5 bases and J by 5 bases, with 15 bases between them. Germline assignment: CDR1 SEHNR and CDR2 FQNEAQ (reference sequence). CDR3 in DNA: TGTGCCAGCAGCACAGGACCCGGGCTATATGGCTACACCTTC. Its protein is CASSTGPGLYGYTF.

The CDR3 DNA follows: TGTGCCAGCAGCCCAAAGCCGACTAGCGGGATTAAACCGCACTCCTACGAGCAGTACTTC. Encoded protein: CASSPKPTSGIKPHSYEQYF. The chain carries TRBV14 and TRBJ2-7; 11 nucleotides align to TRBD2. This CDR3 is built from 20 residues. Germline V gives CDR1 SGHDN, CDR2 FVKESK. Trimming took 4 bases from V and 0 from J; bases not matched to a gene: 17. The whole variable domain, remainder taken from reference TRBV14 and TRBJ2-7, is EAGVTQFPSHSVIEKGQTVTLRCDPISGHDNLYWYRRVMGKEIKFLLHFVKESKQDESGMPNNRFLAERTGGTYSTLKVQPAELEDSGVYFCASSPKPTSGIKPHSYEQYFGPGTRLTVT.

The CDR3 region is CASSQSALAGAVDTQYF. CDR3 bases: TGTGCCAGCTCACAAAGCGCTCTAGCGGGAGCAGTAGATACGCAGTATTTT. The V call is TRBV18, the J call TRBJ2-3; 10 nucleotides align to TRBD2. V shed 4 bases and J 5 bases; nucleotides not matched to a gene: 12. The CDR3 spans 17 residues. The V gene's germline CDR1 is KGHSH and CDR2 LQKENI.

V and J are TRBV27 and TRBJ1-1, with D perhaps matching TRBD1 (6 bases). Germline V gene sequence: CDR1 MNHEY, CDR2 SMNVEV (reference sequence). V lost 6 bases and J lost 4, with 18 bases in between. The CDR3 loop spans 15 amino acids. CDR3 loop: CASRMERGMFTEAFF. The CDR3 DNA reads TGTGCCAGCAGGATGGAAAGGGGGATGTTCACTGAAGCTTTCTTT.

The V gene is TRBV5-5, the J gene TRBJ1-2, with a tentative D call TRBD1 (5 bases). The CDR3 consists of 16 residues. The V end was cut by 4 bases, the J end by 0 bases, with 16 bases between. Per germline, CDR1 SGHKS and CDR2 YYEKEE (reference sequence). CDR3 amino acids: CASSAAGTGANYGYTF. The CDR3 DNA is TGTGCCAGCAGCGCGGCGGGGACGGGAGCTAACTATGGCTACACCTTC.

This sequence joins TRBV18 and TRBJ2-2, with a tentative D call TRBD2 (5 bases). The V gene lost 0 bases and the J gene lost 5 bases, with 13 bases spanning the gap. Germline V lookup: CDR1 KGHSH, CDR2 LQKENI. This CDR3 region has 16 residues. CDR3: CASSPPASLLTGELFF. The CDR3, as DNA: TGTGCCAGCTCACCACCTGCTAGCCTTTTAACCGGGGAGCTGTTTTTT.

The V gene is TRBV6-5, the J gene TRBJ1-2; 7 positions match TRBD1. From germline, CDR1 is MNHEY and CDR2 SVGAGI. This CDR3 has 14 amino acids. J was trimmed by 4 bases and V by 7 bases; bases with no gene match: 9. This CDR3 is CASKSGGSGYGYTF. Written as DNA, the CDR3 is TGTGCCAGCAAATCAGGGGGTTCGGGCTATGGCTACACCTTC.

CDR3 in amino acids: CASSEPRALLEQVFGETQYF. The CDR3 DNA is TGCGCCAGCAGCGAACCGAGGGCGCTCCTTGAGCAAGTATTTGGGGAGACCCAGTACTTC. This chain joins TRBV10-2 and TRBJ2-5; a possible D gene is TRBD2 (5 bases). The CDR3 spans 20 residues. Per the germline V gene, CDR1 is WSHSY and CDR2 is SAAADI. Between the trimmed V and J ends, which lost 6 bases and 5 bases, there was a span of 34 bases.

The J gene is TRBJ2-7, the V gene TRBV7-8; 9 bases are a match to TRBD2. Germline V gives CDR1 SGHVS, CDR2 FQNEAQ. This CDR3 has 15 residues. V lost 6 bases to trimming and J lost 7 bases; unmatched junction nucleotides: 13. The CDR3 spells CASSSRLAGEHEQYF. The CDR3 DNA reads as TGTGCCAGCAGTTCCCGCTTAGCGGGAGAACATGAGCAGTACTTC. Filled out from reference TRBV7-8 and TRBJ2-7, the complete variable domain reads GAGVSQSPRYKVAKRGQDVALRCDPISGHVSLFWYQQALGQGPEFLTYFQNEAQLDKSGLPSDRFFAERPEGSVSTLKIQRTQQEDSAVYLCASSSRLAGEHEQYFGPGTRLTVT.

The chain has TRBV15 and TRBJ1-1; 8 bases match TRBD1. J gave up 1 base and V 3 bases, and 4 bases lay outside the gene matches. The length of the CDR3 is 15 residues. Per germline, CDR1 LNHNV and CDR2 YYDKDF (reference sequence). CDR3 amino acids: CATSSPTGANTEAFF. Written as DNA, the CDR3 is TGTGCCACCAGCAGTCCGACAGGGGCGAACACTGAAGCTTTCTTT.

The chain employs TRBV6-5 and TRBJ1-4, with no clear D. V gave up 5 bases and J gave up 4 bases, with 11 bases separating them. Germline values: CDR1 MNHEY, CDR2 SVGAGI. CDR3 length: 14 residues. The CDR3 loop is CASSPGGFNEKLFF. CDR3 in DNA: TGTGCCAGCAGTCCCGGCGGGTTTAATGAAAAACTGTTTTTT.

Of note for this clone: Other DNA sequences within the sample encode an identical CDR3. The chain couples TRBV18 to TRBJ1-2, with 9 bases matching TRBD1. Germline CDR1 and CDR2: KGHSH and LQKENI. V lost 3 bases to trimming and J lost 4 bases; unmatched junction nucleotides: 0. This CDR3 spans 13 amino acids. CDR3 bases: TGTGCCAGCTCACCGACAGGGGGCTATGGCTACACCTTC. As protein: CASSPTGGYGYTF.